This entry is about one T cell receptor beta chain. Its antigen remains unknown. The data stem from a study of T-cell reconstitution after alpha-beta-depleted transplantation in children. After removal of 2 bases from V and 1 base from J, the junction contained 11 bases not matched to a gene. Germline CDR1 and CDR2: MNHEY and SVGAGI. This CDR3 is 18 amino acids long. Study-level points and caveats: Surviving thymic progenitors and recipient T cells were the source of high TCRbeta diversity at day 60 in some patients. Several hundred expanded graft clones reportedly were the source of alpha-beta T cells about two months after transplant. When one year had passed after transplant, most T-cell counts and diversity came from newly produced T cells.

Unique molecular identifiers featured in how the TCRbeta library was prepared. Each CDR3 protein is one row after TCRdb ran MiXCR on the PCR reads. The sample holds around 440,000 distinct CDR3 sequences, 15% to 20% seen once. The chain couples TRBV6-5 to TRBJ2-7; the match to TRBD2 covers 10 bases. Sequenced material: PBMCs, mostly from graft donor cells, taken 360 days after TCRalphabeta/CD19-depleted stem cell transplant. The sequence was collected from a boy younger than two who had a stem cell transplant for Wiskott-Aldrich syndrome, so the T cells may come from the graft donor. The CDR3, as DNA: TGTGCCAGCAGTTACAAAATGAGCGGGAGGGCCAGGTCCTACGAGCAGTACTTC. It yields the protein CASSYKMSGRARSYEQYF.